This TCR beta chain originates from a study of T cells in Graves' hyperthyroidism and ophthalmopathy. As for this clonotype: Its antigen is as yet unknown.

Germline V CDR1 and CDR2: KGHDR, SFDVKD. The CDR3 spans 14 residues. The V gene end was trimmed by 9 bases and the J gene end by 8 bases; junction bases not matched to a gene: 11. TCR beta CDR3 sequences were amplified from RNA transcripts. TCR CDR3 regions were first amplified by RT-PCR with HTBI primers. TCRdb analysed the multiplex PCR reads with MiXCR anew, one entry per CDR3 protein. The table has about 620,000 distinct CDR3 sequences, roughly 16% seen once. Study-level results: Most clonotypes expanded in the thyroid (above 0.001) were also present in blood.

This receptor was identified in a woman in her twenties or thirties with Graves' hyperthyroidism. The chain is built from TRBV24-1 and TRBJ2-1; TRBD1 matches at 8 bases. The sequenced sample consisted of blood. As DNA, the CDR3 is TGTGCCACCGGAGCAGGGGGCCGATCGGATGAGCAGTTCTTC. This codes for CATGAGGRSDEQFF.